This is a list of T cell receptor beta chains from one sample in a study of T cell responses to AZD1222 COVID-19 vaccine. This table comes from immunoSEQ multiplex PCR, and its TCRdb copy is limited to in-frame clones, with some not included. The repertoire holds some 140,000 clones, with about 88% as singletons. The sample was peripheral blood, taken on day 0 of AZD1222 vaccination. These receptors all come from an adult in good health. Each CDR3 is given with its conserved first and last residue. Fields, in order: clone size, D gene, J gene, V gene, CDR3 protein, CDR3 DNA. A D gene is named only where the DNA matches it firmly. The size of a clone is reported for some rows only, either as once, few or many, or as a class for expanded clones.

abundance: -; d_gene: TRBD1; j_gene: TRBJ1-1; v_gene: TRBV3-1/TRBV3-2; CDR3aa: CASSPSWTGNTEAFF; CDR3nt: TGTGCCAGCAGCCCTTCCTGGACAGGGAACACTGAAGCTTTCTTT
abundance: -; d_gene: -; j_gene: TRBJ1-2; v_gene: TRBV4-3; CDR3aa: CASSHKGTGYTF; CDR3nt: TGCGCCAGCAGCCACAAAGGTACTGGCTACACCTTC
abundance: -; d_gene: -; j_gene: TRBJ1-6; v_gene: TRBV6-5; CDR3aa: CASKGGVGSPLHF; CDR3nt: TGTGCCAGCAAAGGGGGGGTGGGTTCACCCCTCCACTTT
abundance: -; d_gene: -; j_gene: TRBJ2-1; v_gene: TRBV11-1; CDR3aa: CASSLAGSYNEQFF; CDR3nt: TGTGCCAGCAGCTTGGCAGGGTCCTACAATGAGCAGTTCTTC
abundance: -; d_gene: -; j_gene: TRBJ2-7; v_gene: TRBV5-6; CDR3aa: CASTPPGVSYEQYF; CDR3nt: TGTGCCAGCACCCCCCCTGGGGTCTCCTACGAGCAGTACTTC
abundance: once; d_gene: -; j_gene: TRBJ1-4; v_gene: TRBV12-3/TRBV12-4; CDR3aa: CASSSGGEKLFF; CDR3nt: TGTGCCAGCAGTTCCGGAGGCGAAAAACTGTTTTTT
abundance: -; d_gene: -; j_gene: TRBJ1-2; v_gene: TRBV18; CDR3aa: CASSPNQGSNGYTF; CDR3nt: TGTGCCAGCTCACCAAATCAGGGCTCGAACGGCTACACCTTC
abundance: -; d_gene: -; j_gene: TRBJ1-5; v_gene: TRBV28; CDR3aa: CASSSSFGQPARGQPQHF; CDR3nt: -
abundance: -; d_gene: -; j_gene: TRBJ1-2; v_gene: TRBV7-2; CDR3aa: CASSLDRGGYTF; CDR3nt: TGTGCCAGCAGCTTAGATAGGGGGGGCTACACCTTC
abundance: -; d_gene: -; j_gene: TRBJ1-2; v_gene: TRBV5-1; CDR3aa: CASRGVALANYGYTF; CDR3nt: TGCGCCAGCAGGGGAGTAGCCTTAGCTAACTATGGCTACACCTTC
abundance: -; d_gene: TRBD1; j_gene: TRBJ1-1; v_gene: TRBV6-1; CDR3aa: CASSETGPTEAFF; CDR3nt: TGTGCCAGCAGTGAGACAGGGCCCACTGAAGCTTTCTTT
abundance: -; d_gene: TRBD2; j_gene: TRBJ2-7; v_gene: TRBV6-5; CDR3aa: CASRLAGDAWEQYF; CDR3nt: TGTGCCAGCAGACTAGCGGGGGATGCGTGGGAGCAGTACTTC
abundance: -; d_gene: TRBD2; j_gene: TRBJ2-1; v_gene: TRBV6-1; CDR3aa: CASSVPTSGGGDEQFF; CDR3nt: TGTGCCAGCAGTGTCCCGACTAGCGGGGGTGGTGATGAGCAGTTCTTC
abundance: -; d_gene: TRBD1; j_gene: TRBJ2-3; v_gene: TRBV5-1; CDR3aa: CASSLTGASGTDTQYF; CDR3nt: TGCGCCAGCAGCCTTACAGGGGCCTCTGGGACAGATACGCAGTATTTT
abundance: -; d_gene: -; j_gene: TRBJ2-3; v_gene: TRBV5-1; CDR3aa: CASSFQGRDTDTQYF; CDR3nt: TGCGCCAGCAGCTTCCAGGGAAGGGACACAGATACGCAGTATTTT
abundance: -; d_gene: TRBD2; j_gene: TRBJ2-1; v_gene: TRBV19; CDR3aa: CASSKGWTSGYNEQFF; CDR3nt: TGTGCCAGTAGTAAGGGGTGGACTAGCGGTTACAATGAGCAGTTCTTC
abundance: -; d_gene: TRBD1; j_gene: TRBJ2-5; v_gene: TRBV6-5; CDR3aa: CASSQGTGKQETQYF; CDR3nt: TGTGCCAGCAGCCAAGGGACAGGAAAACAAGAGACCCAGTACTTC
abundance: -; d_gene: -; j_gene: TRBJ1-3; v_gene: TRBV4-3; CDR3aa: CASSQDPMGGNTIYF; CDR3nt: TGCGCCAGCAGCCAAGACCCCATGGGGGGAAACACCATATATTTT
abundance: -; d_gene: -; j_gene: TRBJ1-3; v_gene: TRBV19; CDR3aa: CASKETRNTIYF; CDR3nt: TGTGCCAGTAAGGAAACGCGAAACACCATATATTTT
abundance: -; d_gene: TRBD1; j_gene: TRBJ1-3; v_gene: TRBV10-3; CDR3aa: CAISAVTGDKFSVYF; CDR3nt: TGTGCCATCAGTGCGGTAACAGGGGACAAGTTCTCCGTATATTTT
abundance: -; d_gene: TRBD1; j_gene: TRBJ1-4; v_gene: TRBV5-1; CDR3aa: CASSLEGTGKNEKLFF; CDR3nt: TGCGCCAGCAGCTTGGAGGGGACAGGGAAAAATGAAAAACTGTTTTTT
abundance: -; d_gene: TRBD1; j_gene: TRBJ1-5; v_gene: TRBV6-1; CDR3aa: CASSDRGQGAFQPQHF; CDR3nt: TGTGCCAGCAGTGACCGCGGACAGGGGGCATTTCAGCCCCAGCATTTT
abundance: once; d_gene: TRBD2; j_gene: TRBJ2-5; v_gene: TRBV28; CDR3aa: CASSFLRGGIETQYF; CDR3nt: TGTGCCAGCAGTTTCTTGCGCGGGGGTATTGAGACCCAGTACTTC
abundance: -; d_gene: -; j_gene: TRBJ1-3; v_gene: TRBV6-6; CDR3aa: CASSYRGGNTIYF; CDR3nt: TGTGCCAGCAGTTACAGGGGTGGAAACACCATATATTTT
abundance: once; d_gene: -; j_gene: TRBJ1-4; v_gene: TRBV29-1; CDR3aa: CSAIAQLGEKLFF; CDR3nt: TGCAGCGCCATCGCGCAGTTGGGTGAAAAACTGTTTTTT
abundance: -; d_gene: -; j_gene: TRBJ1-1; v_gene: TRBV6-5; CDR3aa: CASSYVQGEAFF; CDR3nt: TGTGCCAGCAGTTATGTACAGGGTGAAGCTTTCTTT
abundance: -; d_gene: TRBD1; j_gene: TRBJ1-4; v_gene: TRBV5-1; CDR3aa: CASPQGVREKLFF; CDR3nt: TGCGCCTCCCCCCAGGGGGTAAGAGAAAAACTGTTTTTT
abundance: few; d_gene: TRBD1; j_gene: TRBJ1-2; v_gene: TRBV7-9; CDR3aa: CASSPRTGGGGYTF; CDR3nt: TGTGCCAGCAGCCCAAGGACAGGGGGAGGTGGCTACACCTTC
abundance: -; d_gene: TRBD2; j_gene: TRBJ2-5; v_gene: TRBV7-2; CDR3aa: CASSLRGSGEETQYF; CDR3nt: TGTGCCAGCAGCTTGCGGGGTAGCGGGGAAGAGACCCAGTACTTC
abundance: -; d_gene: TRBD2; j_gene: TRBJ2-7; v_gene: TRBV7-2; CDR3aa: CASSPIAGIYEQYF; CDR3nt: TGTGCCAGCAGCCCGATAGCGGGGATCTACGAGCAGTACTTC
abundance: once; d_gene: -; j_gene: TRBJ1-1; v_gene: TRBV5-1; CDR3aa: CASSLYRDTTEAFF; CDR3nt: TGCGCCAGCAGCTTGTATCGTGATACCACTGAAGCTTTCTTT
abundance: -; d_gene: TRBD1; j_gene: TRBJ1-5; v_gene: TRBV7-2; CDR3aa: CASSPVGQGASQPQHF; CDR3nt: TGTGCCAGCAGCCCCGTCGGACAGGGGGCTTCTCAGCCCCAGCATTTT
abundance: -; d_gene: -; j_gene: TRBJ2-3; v_gene: TRBV6-1; CDR3aa: CASSERQASTDTQYF; CDR3nt: TGTGCCAGCAGTGAACGACAAGCTAGCACAGATACGCAGTATTTT
abundance: -; d_gene: -; j_gene: TRBJ2-4; v_gene: TRBV6-5; CDR3aa: CASTEGGSKNIQYF; CDR3nt: TGTGCCAGCACCGAGGGGGGGTCCAAAAACATTCAGTACTTC
abundance: -; d_gene: -; j_gene: TRBJ2-1; v_gene: TRBV5-4; CDR3aa: CASSWGSGSSYNEQFF; CDR3nt: TGTGCCAGCAGCTGGGGGTCAGGGTCCTCCTACAATGAGCAGTTCTTC
abundance: -; d_gene: TRBD1; j_gene: TRBJ1-2; v_gene: TRBV4-3; CDR3aa: CASSQGPGTVPYTF; CDR3nt: TGCGCCAGCAGCCAAGGTCCCGGGACAGTACCCTACACCTTC
abundance: -; d_gene: -; j_gene: TRBJ1-3; v_gene: TRBV4-3; CDR3aa: CASSQGQSGTGNTIYF; CDR3nt: TGCGCCAGCAGCCAGGGCCAGTCTGGTACTGGAAACACCATATATTTT
abundance: -; d_gene: TRBD1; j_gene: TRBJ1-2; v_gene: TRBV11-2; CDR3aa: CASSLETGGYGYTF; CDR3nt: TGTGCCAGCAGCTTAGAGACAGGGGGCTATGGCTACACCTTC
abundance: -; d_gene: -; j_gene: TRBJ1-6; v_gene: TRBV12-3/TRBV12-4; CDR3aa: CASARTGSPLHF; CDR3nt: TGTGCCAGCGCCAGGACGGGCTCACCCCTCCACTTT
abundance: -; d_gene: -; j_gene: TRBJ2-2; v_gene: TRBV9; CDR3aa: CASSSGTSKELFF; CDR3nt: TGTGCCAGCAGCTCCGGGACTTCCAAGGAGCTGTTTTTT
abundance: -; d_gene: -; j_gene: TRBJ1-2; v_gene: TRBV28; CDR3aa: CASSFDGNYGYTF; CDR3nt: TGTGCCAGCAGTTTTGATGGGAACTATGGCTACACCTTC
abundance: -; d_gene: -; j_gene: TRBJ2-7; v_gene: TRBV6-2/TRBV6-3; CDR3aa: CASSYSGRAYEQYF; CDR3nt: TGTGCCAGCAGTTACTCAGGGCGAGCCTACGAGCAGTACTTC
abundance: -; d_gene: -; j_gene: TRBJ1-1; v_gene: TRBV20-1; CDR3aa: CSARYYTEAFF; CDR3nt: TGCAGTGCTAGATACTACACTGAAGCTTTCTTT